These 15 T cell receptor beta chains were all obtained from the same sample, sequenced in a study of T-cell reconstitution after alpha-beta-depleted transplantation in children (dated by TCRdb to about 2016). Sample treatment or condition, as interpreted from the label and publication: allogeneic hematopoietic cell transplantation with graft depleted of TCRalphabeta T cells and CD19 B cells. The library relied on PCR. The data were produced on an Illumina HiSeq 2500. To normalize quantification of the TCRbeta repertoire, the TCR libraries were built with molecular barcoding that relied on unique molecular identifiers. Clones were called with MiXCR by TCRdb after fastp trimmed the public reads at Q25, and only in-frame beta chains were retained. Identical CDR3 proteins give one entry, which carries the most common genes and DNA. For this sample there are about 240,000 distinct CDR3 sequences; roughly 25% appear just once. Of the sample, about 2.5% is held by the ten largest clones.

The sample in question was PBMCs, obtained before TCRalphabeta/CD19-depleted stem cell transplant. The receptors originated from a girl aged 2 to 10 with Fanconi anemia, due to receive a stem cell transplant.

The table lists this clonotype with a few counts. The chain joins TRBV24-1 to TRBJ2-2; D possibly matches TRBD1 or TRBD2 (6 bases each). CDR1 KGHDR and CDR2 SFDVKD come from the germline V gene. CDR3 length: 16 residues. V gave up 3 bases and J gave up 4 bases, with 14 bases separating them. The CDR3 DNA is TGTGCCACCAGTGATGGGAGCCGGGGGCGCACCGGGGAGCTGTTTTTT. Translated, it gives CATSDGSRGRTGELFF.

This clonotype has only a few counts. The V call is TRBV20-1, the J call TRBJ2-6; tentatively, D is TRBD1 (5 bases). Germline CDR1 DFQATT, CDR2 SNEGSKA (reference sequence). CDR3 size: 14 residues. The V and J ends lost 3 bases and 0 bases respectively, with 6 bases between them. The CDR3 protein is CSASGHSGANVLTF. The DNA of the CDR3 is TGCAGTGCTAGTGGACACTCTGGGGCCAACGTCCTGACTTTC.

This clonotype turned up a few times. V gene TRBV25-1 combines with J gene TRBJ2-7; 9 bases align to TRBD1. The germline V gene has CDR1 MGHDK and CDR2 SYGVNS. This CDR3 has 15 residues. The trim removed 5 bases at V and 2 bases at J, leaving 7 bases unmatched. CDR3: CASSKQGALAYEQYF. The DNA for the CDR3 is TGTGCCAGCAGTAAACAGGGGGCGCTTGCCTACGAGCAGTACTTC.

This chain uses TRBV5-1 with TRBJ1-1; D is uncertain. In germline, CDR1 is SGHRS, CDR2 YFSETQ. Trimming took off 0 bases at V and 6 bases at J, with 9 bases between the two ends. This CDR3 is 13 amino acids long. CDR3 amino acids: CASSLAPGAEAFF. The CDR3 nucleotides read TGCGCCAGCAGCTTGGCCCCAGGCGCTGAAGCTTTCTTT.

This clonotype has a single count. This chain connects TRBV6-5 to TRBJ2-2, with D possibly TRBD1 on 6 matching bases. From germline, CDR1 is MNHEY and CDR2 SVGAGI. The V end lost 6 bases, the J end lost 10 bases, and 15 bases lay between the germline ends. The CDR3 runs 13 residues. DNA of the CDR3: TGTGCCAGCAGATACCAGGGGTTCGAGGAGCTGTTTTTT. The encoded protein is CASRYQGFEELFF.

This clonotype was counted many times. This CDR3 is CASSLGTSGSAKNEQYF. DNA of the CDR3: TGTGCCAGCAGCCTCGGGACTAGCGGGAGTGCGAAAAACGAGCAGTACTTC. This chain joins TRBV7-3 and TRBJ2-7; 14 bases agree with TRBD2. J was trimmed by 5 bases and V by 5 bases; bases with no gene match: 11. CDR1 and CDR2 from the germline V gene are SGHTA and FQGTGA. The CDR3 is 17 residues long.

The chain combines TRBV7-2 with TRBJ2-1, with 7 nucleotides matching TRBD2. The length of the CDR3 is 13 residues. Germline-derived CDR1 and CDR2 are SGHTA and FQGNSA. The ends lost 0 bases at V and 10 bases at J; junction bases unmatched: 3. The CDR3 loop reads CASSLAWGGEQFF. The CDR3 DNA follows: TGTGCCAGCAGCTTAGCGTGGGGGGGAGAGCAGTTCTTC.

This chain uses TRBV20-1 with TRBJ1-3; D is unclear. Germline assignment: CDR1 DFQATT and CDR2 SNEGSKA (reference sequence). Trimming took off 1 base at V and 0 bases at J, with 7 bases between the two ends. This CDR3 is 14 amino acids long. In DNA form, the CDR3 reads TGCAGTGCTAGAGGACGGTACTCTGGAAACACCATATATTTT. Translated, it gives CSARGRYSGNTIYF.

The gene calls are TRBV20-1 and TRBJ2-1, with 7 bases aligning to TRBD1. With 5 bases clipped from V and 4 bases from J, the junction kept 14 bases outside the gene matches. Per germline, CDR1 DFQATT and CDR2 SNEGSKA (reference sequence). The CDR3 sequence is 16 residues long. This CDR3 reads CSADKLSGTAYNEQFF. The DNA for the CDR3 is TGCAGTGCTGATAAACTTTCCGGGACAGCATACAATGAGCAGTTCTTC.

Ten or more counts support this clonotype. The junction and the germline gene differ at one end; a read error may be behind it. This chain connects TRBV2 to TRBJ1-5; 10 bases agree with TRBD1. The length of the CDR3 is 14 residues. Germline lookup yields CDR1 SNHLY and CDR2 FYNNEI. Written as DNA, the CDR3 is TGTGCCAGCAGCCTCGGACAGGGGGAGCAAGGCGCCGCTTTT. This gives the protein CASSLGQGEQGAAF. Combining the CDR3 with reference TRBV2 and TRBJ1-5 gives the whole variable domain EPEVTQTPSHQVTQMGQEVILRCVPISNHLYFYWYRQILGQKVEFLVSFYNNEISEKSEIFDDQFSVERPDGSNFTLKIRSTKLEDSAMYFCASSLGQGEQGAAFGDGTRLSIL.

This clonotype came up a few times. The chain has TRBV29-1 and TRBJ1-2; D unclear. Germline V CDR1 and CDR2: SQVTM, ANQGSEA. With 1 base removed from V and 6 bases from J, the gap between germline ends came to 9 bases. This CDR3 has 12 residues. The CDR3 DNA reads as TGCAGCGTTGAAGGAACCGGGCATGGCTACACCTTC. Translated, it gives CSVEGTGHGYTF. The whole variable domain, filled in from reference TRBV29-1 and TRBJ1-2, reads SAVISQKPSRDICQRGTSLTIQCQVDSQVTMMFWYRQQPGQSLTLIATANQGSEATYESGFVIDKFPISRPNLTFSTLTVSNMSPEDSSIYLCSVEGTGHGYTFGSGTRLTVV.

In its sample, this clonotype was seen once. DNA of the CDR3: TGCAGTGCTACCGGACTAGCGGGAAGAGGTACGCAGTATTTT. Protein: CSATGLAGRGTQYF. The chain combines TRBV20-1 with TRBJ2-3; 12 bases align to TRBD2. The CDR3 is 14 amino acids. V lost 4 bases to trimming and J lost 8 bases; unmatched junction nucleotides: 7. Germline CDR1 and CDR2: DFQATT and SNEGSKA (reference sequence).

In this sample, this clonotype turned up many times. The chain recombines TRBV12-3 or TRBV12-4 with TRBJ1-6; no definite D call. The CDR3 has 12 residues. V shed 5 bases and J shed 7 bases, with 6 bases lying between them. DNA of the CDR3: TGTGCCAGCAGTCCCCGAAATTCACCCCTCCACTTT. This codes for CASSPRNSPLHF.

This clonotype was picked up a small number of times. This chain links TRBV5-1 with TRBJ2-1; D unresolved. The CDR3 contains 20 residues. CDR1 SGHRS and CDR2 YFSETQ come from the germline V gene. V was pared by 0 bases and J by 0 bases, with 22 bases between. For the CDR3, the DNA is TGCGCCAGCAGCTTGGGTCTGGCAGCTGAACGACAAAGCTCCTACAATGAGCAGTTCTTC. Translated, it gives CASSLGLAAERQSSYNEQFF. Using reference TRBV5-1 and TRBJ2-1 for the parts outside the CDR3, the full variable domain is KAGVTQTPRYLIKTRGQQVTLSCSPISGHRSVSWYQQTPGQGLQFLFEYFSETQRNKGNFPGRFSGRQFSNSRSEMNVSTLELGDSALYLCASSLGLAAERQSSYNEQFFGPGTRLTVL.

This clonotype was seen more than once but under ten times. Compared with germline, one end of the junction differs, possibly owing to a read error. V and J are TRBV18 and TRBJ1-5, with D maybe TRBD1 (6 bases). Germline CDR1 is KGHSH and CDR2 is LQKENI. This CDR3 is 15 amino acids long. The CDR3 loop is CASSPPQGSGQPQHF. CDR3 sequence (DNA): TGTGCCAGCTCGCCACCACAGGGATCGGGCCAGCCCCAGCATTTT.